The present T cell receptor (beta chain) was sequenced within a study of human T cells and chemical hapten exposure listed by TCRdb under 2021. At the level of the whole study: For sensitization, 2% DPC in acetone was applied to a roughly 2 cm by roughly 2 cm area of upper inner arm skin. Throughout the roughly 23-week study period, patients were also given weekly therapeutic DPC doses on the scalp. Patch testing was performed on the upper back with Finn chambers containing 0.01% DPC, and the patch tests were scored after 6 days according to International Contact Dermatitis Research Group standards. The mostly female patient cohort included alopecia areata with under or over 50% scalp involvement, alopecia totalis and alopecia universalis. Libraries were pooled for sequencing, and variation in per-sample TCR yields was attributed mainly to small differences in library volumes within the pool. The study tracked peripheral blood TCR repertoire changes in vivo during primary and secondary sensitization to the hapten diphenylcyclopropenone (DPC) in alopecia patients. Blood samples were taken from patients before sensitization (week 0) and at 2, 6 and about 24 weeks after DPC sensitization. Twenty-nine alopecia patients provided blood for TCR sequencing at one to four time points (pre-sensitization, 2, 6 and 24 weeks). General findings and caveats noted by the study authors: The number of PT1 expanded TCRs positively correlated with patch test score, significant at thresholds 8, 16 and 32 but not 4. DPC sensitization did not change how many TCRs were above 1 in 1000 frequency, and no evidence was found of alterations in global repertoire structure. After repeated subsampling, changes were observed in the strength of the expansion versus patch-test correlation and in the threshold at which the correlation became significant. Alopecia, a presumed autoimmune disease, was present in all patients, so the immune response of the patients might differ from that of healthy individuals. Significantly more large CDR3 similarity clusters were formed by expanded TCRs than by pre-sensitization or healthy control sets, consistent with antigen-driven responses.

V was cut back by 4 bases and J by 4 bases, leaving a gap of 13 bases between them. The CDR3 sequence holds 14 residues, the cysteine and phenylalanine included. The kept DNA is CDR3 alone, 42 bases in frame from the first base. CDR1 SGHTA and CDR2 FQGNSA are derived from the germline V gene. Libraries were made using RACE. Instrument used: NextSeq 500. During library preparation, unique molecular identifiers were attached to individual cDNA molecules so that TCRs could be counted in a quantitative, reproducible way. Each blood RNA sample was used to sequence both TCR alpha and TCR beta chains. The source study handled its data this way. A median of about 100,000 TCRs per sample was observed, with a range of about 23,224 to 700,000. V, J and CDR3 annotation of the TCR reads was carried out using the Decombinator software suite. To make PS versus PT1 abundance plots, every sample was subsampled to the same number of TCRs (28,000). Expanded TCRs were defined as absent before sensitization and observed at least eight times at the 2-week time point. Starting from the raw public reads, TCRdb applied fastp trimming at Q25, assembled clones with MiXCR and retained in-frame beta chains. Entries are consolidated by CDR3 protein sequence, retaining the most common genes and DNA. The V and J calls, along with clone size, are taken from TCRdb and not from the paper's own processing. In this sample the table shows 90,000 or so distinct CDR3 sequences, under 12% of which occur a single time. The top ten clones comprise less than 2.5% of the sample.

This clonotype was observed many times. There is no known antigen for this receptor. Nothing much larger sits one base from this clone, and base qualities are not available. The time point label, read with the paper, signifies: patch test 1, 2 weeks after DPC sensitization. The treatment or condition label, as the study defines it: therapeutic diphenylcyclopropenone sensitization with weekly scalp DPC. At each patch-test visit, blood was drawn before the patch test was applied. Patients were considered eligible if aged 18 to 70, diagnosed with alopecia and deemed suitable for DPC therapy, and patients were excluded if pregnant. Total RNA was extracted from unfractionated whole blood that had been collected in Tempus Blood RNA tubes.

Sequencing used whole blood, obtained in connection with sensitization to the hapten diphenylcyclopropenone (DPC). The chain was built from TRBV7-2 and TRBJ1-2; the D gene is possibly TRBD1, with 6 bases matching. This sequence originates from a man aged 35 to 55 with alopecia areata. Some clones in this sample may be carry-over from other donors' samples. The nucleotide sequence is TGTGCCAGCAGCTCTGGGACACCACCCTATGGCTACACCTTC. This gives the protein CASSSGTPPYGYTF.